This TCR beta chain appears in the sequencing data of a study of blood T cell repertoires in COVID-19. The data were produced by immunoSEQ multiplex PCR, yet TCRdb's version contains in-frame clones alone and is incomplete. Of around 190,000 clones in the sample, about 80% are singletons; the top ten hold approximately 7.1%. Only a few counts were recorded for this clone. The CDR3 has 16 amino acids. V lost 0 bases, J lost 2 bases, and 13 bases lay in between. The germline gives CDR1 LNHNV, CDR2 YYDKDF (reference sequence). The specimen was peripheral blood. The sequence came from a human donor in a cohort sampled during active COVID-19. This chain uses TRBV15 with TRBJ1-2; D ambiguous. The CDR3 DNA reads as TGTGCCACCAGCAGAGAAGAGGCCAGAGAAAACTATGGCTACACCTTC. Translating it yields CATSREEARENYGYTF.